What follows are 10 T cell receptor beta chains derived from one specimen sequenced in a study of cytomegalovirus exposure and HLA in healthy donors. With 60 Vbeta and 13 Jbeta primers, the PCR was carried out. Profiling relied on immunoSEQ multiplex PCR, and the TCRdb table lists in-frame clones only, not all of them. The profile shows more than 95,000 clones, 81% of them singletons. The sample comprised PBMCs. These receptors all stem from a woman aged 25 to 39 in good health and CMV-seronegative.

J is TRBJ1-4 and V is TRBV5-1; TRBD1 matches at 7 bases. Germline lookup yields CDR1 SGHRS and CDR2 YFSETQ. CDR3 length equals 15 residues. J lost 8 bases, V lost 4 bases, and 11 bases had no gene match. The CDR3 nucleotides are TGCGCCAGCAGCACCGGATACAGGGGTCGAGAAAAACTGTTTTTT. Its translation: CASSTGYRGREKLFF.

This clone was observed a handful of times. V gene TRBV7-8 combines with J gene TRBJ1-2; 7 bases agree with TRBD1. The J segment lost 8 bases and the V segment lost 4 bases, leaving 4 bases of the junction unmatched. In germline, CDR1 is SGHVS, CDR2 FQNEAQ. The CDR3 contains 12 residues. The CDR3, as DNA: TGTGCCAGCAGCTCGGGACAGATAGGCTACACCTTC. Translation gives CASSSGQIGYTF. Based on the CDR3 plus reference TRBV7-8 and TRBJ1-2, the full variable domain is GAGVSQSPRYKVAKRGQDVALRCDPISGHVSLFWYQQALGQGPEFLTYFQNEAQLDKSGLPSDRFFAERPEGSVSTLKIQRTQQEDSAVYLCASSSGQIGYTFGSGTRLTVV.

DNA for the CDR3: TGTGCCAGCAGCTCCCTTAGCGGGAGGGTCCACAATGAGCAGTTCTTC. It encodes CASSSLSGRVHNEQFF. The chain uses TRBV5-6 and TRBJ2-1; 11 nucleotides align to TRBD2. Germline loops: CDR1 SGHDT, CDR2 YYEEEE. CDR3 length: 16 residues. V trimming: 3 bases; J trimming: 5 bases; junction bases outside the gene matches: 7.

V usage is TRBV7-2 and J usage is TRBJ2-1; 13 bases are shared with TRBD2. Germline CDR1 SGHTA, CDR2 FQGNSA. The CDR3 consists of 15 residues. V lost 5 bases, J lost 10 bases, and 8 bases stayed unmatched. CDR3 sequence (DNA): TGTGCCAGCAGCCCACCGGGACTAGCGGGACTAGAGCAGTTCTTC. It codes for CASSPPGLAGLEQFF. The whole variable domain, remainder taken from reference TRBV7-2 and TRBJ2-1, is GAGVSQSPSNKVTEKGKDVELRCDPISGHTALYWYRQSLGQGLEFLIYFQGNSAPDKSGLPSDRFSAERTGGSVSTLTIQRTQQEDSAVYLCASSPPGLAGLEQFFGPGTRLTVL.

This chain joins TRBV7-2 and TRBJ2-5, with no clear D. The germline V and J ends were trimmed by 0 bases and 5 bases, with 16 bases remaining between them. The CDR3 is 16 residues long. The germline gives CDR1 SGHTA, CDR2 FQGNSA. The CDR3 DNA sequence: TGTGCCAGCAGCTTAGCTCTCTACAAGATGCGGGAGACCCAGTACTTC. Amino acids: CASSLALYKMRETQYF.

The J gene is TRBJ2-3, the V gene TRBV12-5; D call uncertain. The V gene's germline CDR1 is LGHNT and CDR2 FRNRAP. V was pared by 2 bases and J by 2 bases, with 5 bases between. CDR3 length: 13 amino acids. Here the CDR3 DNA reads TGTGCTAGTGGTTTGCCTAACACAGATACGCAGTATTTT. The encoded protein is CASGLPNTDTQYF.

The chain is built from TRBV10-1 and TRBJ2-7; D unresolved. Trimming shortened V by 6 bases and J by 7 bases, and 13 bases separated the two germline ends. In germline, CDR1 is WNHNN, CDR2 SYGVQD (reference sequence). The CDR3 runs 12 residues. In nucleotides, the CDR3 is TGCGCCAGCAGCGACCTCGGCGGTGAGCAGTACTTC. This sequence encodes CASSDLGGEQYF.

The chain is built from TRBV4-1 and TRBJ2-1; the D is unclear. Germline assignment: CDR1 MGHRA and CDR2 YSYEKL. The CDR3 has 16 amino acids. V dropped 0 bases and J dropped 6 bases, with 15 bases sitting between them. The CDR3, as DNA: TGCGCCAGCAGCCAAGAAATTTCCGCCAGAAGCAATGAGCAGTTCTTC. Translation gives CASSQEISARSNEQFF.

V is TRBV27 and J is TRBJ2-2; the D gene is possibly TRBD1 (6 bases). Trimming stripped 0 bases from V and 4 bases from J, with 15 bases between. Germline assignment: CDR1 MNHEY and CDR2 SMNVEV (reference sequence). The CDR3 has 17 residues. The CDR3, as DNA: TGTGCCAGCAGTTTATCCAAGACAGGCCCGGGCACCGGGGAGCTGTTTTTT. Translation: CASSLSKTGPGTGELFF.

The chain recombines TRBV7-2 with TRBJ1-5; the D gene is possibly TRBD1 (6 bases). Trimming removed 5 bases from V and 3 bases from J, with 11 bases in between. The CDR3 loop spans 14 amino acids. CDR1 is SGHTA and CDR2 is FQGNSA in the germline V gene. CDR3 coding DNA: TGTGCCAGCAGCCCGGGGGGGGCCAATCAGCCCCAGCATTTT. Translation: CASSPGGANQPQHF.